A single sample is the source of the 28 T cell receptor beta chains below, sequenced in a study of cytomegalovirus exposure and HLA in healthy donors. The primer mix had 60 Vbeta and 13 Jbeta primers. Generated by immunoSEQ multiplex PCR, the TCRdb table keeps only in-frame clones and is missing some. The sample has 130,000 to 150,000 clones, approximately 80% seen once. Sequencing was performed on PBMCs. The receptors come from a woman aged 40 to 55 in good health and CMV-seronegative.

The V call is TRBV5-6, the J call TRBJ1-1; weak D call: TRBD1 (6 bases). Per the germline V gene, CDR1 is SGHDT and CDR2 is YYEEEE. The CDR3 extends over 13 amino acids. With 5 bases removed from V and 1 base from J, the gap between germline ends came to 9 bases. CDR3: CASRGTRNTEAFF. The CDR3 DNA sequence: TGTGCCAGCAGGGGGACAAGGAACACTGAAGCTTTCTTT.

This clone has only a few counts. The rearrangement uses TRBV2 and TRBJ2-2; D is unclear. V was shortened by 6 bases and J by 2 bases, with 7 bases between the two germline ends. In germline, CDR1 is SNHLY, CDR2 FYNNEI. This CDR3 has 13 residues. CDR3 nucleotides: TGTGCCAGCAGCGTCAGAAACACCGGGGAGCTGTTTTTT. Encoded protein: CASSVRNTGELFF.

This clone appeared a single time. This rearrangement joins TRBV19 to TRBJ2-7, with D perhaps TRBD1 (6 bases). The V end lost 3 bases, the J end lost 1 base, and 10 bases lay between the germline ends. This CDR3 comprises 14 residues. CDR1 is LNHDA and CDR2 is SQIVND in the germline V gene (reference sequence). CDR3 region: CASSISGQSYEQYF. The CDR3 region has the DNA TGTGCCAGTAGTATTTCAGGACAGTCCTACGAGCAGTACTTC.

The sample holds one count of this clone. The chain has TRBV28 and TRBJ1-5; D uncertain. The germline V gene encodes CDR1 MDHEN and CDR2 SYDVKM. The CDR3 is made up of 15 amino acids. Trimming cost V 2 bases and J 2 bases, with 10 bases left between them. This CDR3 reads CASSLGQLGNQPQHF. CDR3 nucleotide sequence: TGTGCCAGCAGTTTAGGGCAGTTAGGCAATCAGCCCCAGCATTTT.

The rearrangement uses TRBV7-2 and TRBJ2-5; D is unresolved. The CDR3 extends over 12 amino acids. Germline V lookup: CDR1 SGHTA, CDR2 FQGNSA. Trimming left V 4 bases short and J 11 bases short, with 14 bases between. The CDR3 DNA is TGTGCCAGCAGCTCGGCTAGATTGAAGCAGTACTTC. Its protein is CASSSARLKQYF.

This clone has only a few counts. At one end the junction does not follow the germline gene, possibly because of a read error. The chain has TRBV7-9 and TRBJ1-1; the D is unclear. Looked up from germline, CDR1 is SEHNR and CDR2 is FQNEAQ (reference sequence). The CDR3 consists of 16 residues. The CDR3 region is CSSSFQSDNPNTEAFF. In nucleotides, the CDR3 is TGTTCCAGCAGCTTCCAATCCGACAACCCGAACACTGAAGCTTTCTTT.

The genes are TRBV29-1 and TRBJ1-2; D might be TRBD1 (5 bases). The CDR3 loop spans 14 amino acids. Germline V gene sequence: CDR1 SQVTM, CDR2 ANQGSEA. V was pared by 7 bases and J by 0 bases, with 15 bases between. The CDR3 reads CSAATEEANYGYTF. CDR3 sequence (DNA): TGCAGCGCCGCGACAGAAGAAGCTAACTATGGCTACACCTTC.

This clone has only one observation. The V and J genes are TRBV10-2 and TRBJ1-2; TRBD1 aligns across 9 bases. The J segment lost 4 bases and the V segment lost 2 bases, leaving 5 bases of the junction unmatched. This CDR3 comprises 15 residues. Germline CDR1 and CDR2: WSHSY and SAAADI. CDR3 region: CASSETGGMLYGYTF. The DNA for the CDR3 is TGCGCCAGCAGTGAGACAGGGGGCATGCTCTATGGCTACACCTTC.

This chain uses TRBV25-1 with TRBJ1-6, with a possible D match to TRBD1 (5 bases). Trimming left V 4 bases short and J 8 bases short, with 21 bases between. This CDR3 comprises 17 residues. The germline V gene has CDR1 MGHDK and CDR2 SYGVNS. CDR3 sequence reads: CASSVLGRAEGDSPLHF. Written as DNA, the CDR3 is TGTGCCAGCAGTGTCCTGGGGAGGGCCGAAGGGGATTCACCCCTCCACTTT.

This clone was seen more than once but under ten times. The V gene is TRBV6-1, the J gene TRBJ1-1, with a possible D match to TRBD1 (6 bases). Trimming took off 5 bases at V and 5 bases at J, with 15 bases between the two ends. CDR1 and CDR2 from the germline V gene are MNHNS and SASEGT. The CDR3 totals 14 residues. CDR3 nucleotide sequence: TGTGCCAGCAGTCTAGACCATAGGGGGACTGAAGCTTTCTTT. This encodes CASSLDHRGTEAFF.

V and J are TRBV30 and TRBJ2-7; 9 nucleotides match TRBD1. The CDR3 consists of 14 residues. Germline V lookup: CDR1 GTSNPN, CDR2 SVGIG (reference sequence). The ends lost 3 bases at V and 5 bases at J; junction bases unmatched: 8. The CDR3 DNA follows: TGTGCCTGGAGATCCACAGGGGGCTCGGACGAGCAGTACTTC. This translates into CAWRSTGGSDEQYF.

In this sample, this clone turned up once. The CDR3 is CASTLSGIYNEQFF. In DNA, the CDR3 is TGTGCCTCTACGCTCTCCGGGATATACAATGAGCAGTTCTTC. The chain is built from TRBV6-6 and TRBJ2-1, with TRBD2 as a possible D gene (5 bases). The V gene's germline CDR1 is MNHNY and CDR2 SVGAGI (reference sequence). V lost 11 bases to trimming and J lost 4 bases, with 18 bases between them. The CDR3 has 14 amino acids.

On this clone itself: One end of the junction is discordant with germline, which a read error may explain. This chain uses TRBV5-4 with TRBJ2-7, with 14 nucleotides matching TRBD2. CDR3 length: 15 amino acids. Per the germline V gene, CDR1 is SGHNT and CDR2 is YYREEE (reference sequence). In DNA form, the CDR3 reads TGTGCCAACAGCTGGGGGACTAGCGGGAGCTACGAGCAGTACTTC. As protein: CANSWGTSGSYEQYF.

The genes are TRBV5-1 and TRBJ2-1; 7 bases fit TRBD2. In germline, CDR1 is SGHRS, CDR2 YFSETQ. V lost 0 bases, J lost 12 bases, and 12 bases stayed unmatched. The CDR3 has 15 residues. The CDR3: CASSLEVGGPLWQFF. For the CDR3, the DNA is TGCGCCAGCAGCTTGGAGGTGGGAGGGCCGCTGTGGCAGTTCTTC.

The rearrangement links TRBV6-5 to TRBJ1-5; D is unresolved. The CDR3 consists of 13 residues. Germline-derived CDR1 and CDR2 are MNHEY and SVGAGI. Trimming shortened V by 0 bases and J by 7 bases, and 7 bases separated the two germline ends. The CDR3 bases are TGTGCCAGCAGTTACTCGTTTAGACAGCCCCAGCATTTT. This encodes CASSYSFRQPQHF.

The table lists this clone with a few counts. V is TRBV19 and J is TRBJ1-1, with D tentatively TRBD1 (6 bases). Germline values: CDR1 LNHDA, CDR2 SQIVND (reference sequence). The CDR3 is 13 amino acids. Trimming stripped 6 bases from V and 6 bases from J, with 14 bases between. The DNA of the CDR3 is TGTGCCAGTAGCATAACAGGGAATCCTGAAGCTTTCTTT. It encodes CASSITGNPEAFF.

This chain uses TRBV5-4 with TRBJ1-2, with TRBD1 matching over 9 bases. V lost 6 bases and J lost 8; bases outside the gene matches: 8. Germline V gene lookup returns CDR1 SGHNT and CDR2 YYREEE (reference sequence). CDR3 length equals 13 residues. CDR3 amino acids: CASKPGQGQGYTF. The DNA for the CDR3 is TGTGCCAGCAAACCGGGACAGGGTCAAGGCTACACCTTC.

The rearrangement links TRBV6-1 to TRBJ2-5, with 9 positions matching TRBD2. The CDR3 contains 19 residues. Trimming removed 4 bases from V and 3 bases from J; junction bases left unmatched: 18. Germline CDR1 and CDR2: MNHNS and SASEGT. Here the CDR3 DNA reads TGTGCCAGCAGTGCCCCTGAAGCTAGCGGGACTCACAAAGAAGAGACCCAGTACTTC. Its translation: CASSAPEASGTHKEETQYF.

V usage is TRBV10-2 and J usage is TRBJ1-1; TRBD1 might be the D (5 bases). The CDR3 loop spans 13 amino acids. Germline CDR1 WSHSY, CDR2 SAAADI. V was cut by 6 bases and J by 4 bases, with 12 bases left in between. This CDR3 reads CASSLRVGTEAFF. The CDR3 DNA is TGCGCCAGCAGCCTCAGGGTGGGCACTGAAGCTTTCTTT.

The V gene is TRBV4-2, the J gene TRBJ1-2; D gene uncertain. Germline V gene lookup returns CDR1 LGHNA and CDR2 YNFKEQ. V shed 5 bases and J shed 9 bases, with 10 bases lying between them. This CDR3 has 11 residues. For the CDR3, the DNA is TGTGCCAGCAGCTTGACGGGAAGCTACACCTTC. Its translation: CASSLTGSYTF.

This chain uses TRBV27 with TRBJ2-1; D is perhaps TRBD2 (6 bases). CDR1 and CDR2 (germline): MNHEY, SMNVEV (reference sequence). The CDR3 covers 15 residues. Trimming removed 6 bases from V and 6 bases from J, with 18 bases in between. The CDR3 bases are TGTGCCAGCAGGTGGAGCGGGCAAGCCCGCAATGAGCAGTTCTTC. Translating it yields CASRWSGQARNEQFF.

The chain carries TRBV10-3 and TRBJ2-3; 10 bases match TRBD1. The V gene's germline CDR1 is ENHRY and CDR2 SYGVKD. Losses at the gene ends were 5 bases for V and 3 bases for J; bases not matched to a gene: 2. This CDR3 has 14 residues. The CDR3 bases are TGTGCCATCAGTAGGACAGGGGGGACAGATACGCAGTATTTT. It codes for CAISRTGGTDTQYF.

This clone was found once. This rearrangement joins TRBV9 to TRBJ2-5; D may be TRBD1 (6 bases). Germline CDR1 reads SGDLS; CDR2 reads YYNGEE. V was shortened by 4 bases and J by 2 bases, with 15 bases between the two germline ends. This CDR3 comprises 15 residues. In DNA, the CDR3 is TGTGCCAGCAGCTACTCGGGACATCCTCAAGAGACCCAGTACTTC. As protein: CASSYSGHPQETQYF.

The rearrangement joins TRBV13 to TRBJ2-7; 8 nucleotides match TRBD2. V shed 4 bases and J 5 bases; nucleotides not matched to a gene: 10. The CDR3 is 15 residues long. CDR1 and CDR2 from the germline V gene are PRHDT and FYEKMQ (reference sequence). The CDR3 here is CASSSRTSRSDEQYF. In DNA form, the CDR3 reads TGTGCCAGCAGCTCTAGGACTAGCCGCAGTGACGAGCAGTACTTC. Supplemented by reference TRBV13 and TRBJ2-7, the full variable domain reads AAGVIQSPRHLIKEKRETATLKCYPIPRHDTVYWYQQGPGQDPQFLISFYEKMQSDKGSIPDRFSAQQFSDYHSELNMSSLELGDSALYFCASSSRTSRSDEQYFGPGTRLTVT.

The V and J genes are TRBV5-1 and TRBJ2-3; 7 positions match TRBD2. The CDR3 length is 15 residues. V shed 0 bases, J shed 1 base, and the junction held 2 bases outside the gene matches. Per germline, CDR1 SGHRS and CDR2 YFSETQ. The CDR3 DNA is TGCGCCAGCAGCTTGGCCGCGGGGGGCACAGATACGCAGTATTTT. This sequence encodes CASSLAAGGTDTQYF.

This clone was seen a single time. The chain is built from TRBV5-1 and TRBJ2-7; D unclear. Trimming stripped 2 bases from V and 2 bases from J, with 8 bases between. The CDR3 runs to 13 residues. CDR1 is SGHRS, CDR2 YFSETQ, per germline. CDR3 amino acids: CASSFTATYEQYF. The CDR3 nucleotides are TGCGCCAGCAGCTTCACAGCTACCTACGAGCAGTACTTC. Variable domain in full (rest from reference TRBV5-1 and TRBJ2-7): KAGVTQTPRYLIKTRGQQVTLSCSPISGHRSVSWYQQTPGQGLQFLFEYFSETQRNKGNFPGRFSGRQFSNSRSEMNVSTLELGDSALYLCASSFTATYEQYFGPGTRLTVT.

This chain connects TRBV5-1 to TRBJ2-7; D might be TRBD1 (7 bases). The V gene lost 4 bases and the J gene lost 4 bases, with 18 bases spanning the gap. CDR1 SGHRS and CDR2 YFSETQ come from the germline V gene. The CDR3 contains 15 residues. CDR3 bases: TGCGCCAGCAGCGGGGGGACAGTTAGAAGATACGAGCAGTACTTC. This translates into CASSGGTVRRYEQYF.

The genes are TRBV6-1 and TRBJ1-2, with 8 nucleotides matching TRBD1. The V and J ends lost 5 bases and 10 bases, in that order; junction bases with no gene match: 12. The CDR3 covers 14 residues. CDR1 and CDR2 (germline): MNHNS, SASEGT. The CDR3 region has the DNA TGTGCCAGCAGTCTTGGCGGGACAGGTCATACCTACACCTTC. Its translation: CASSLGGTGHTYTF.